The 4 T cell receptor beta chains presented below share a single source sample, sequenced in a study of shared clonotypes between healthy human individuals. Some clones are missing from TCRdb's copy, which holds only in-frame ones; the method was immunoSEQ multiplex PCR. The sample has some 900,000 clones; over 60% are singletons. The source material was memory CD4+ T cells sorted from blood. The subset is: CD45RA-negative fraction. These receptors all come from a man aged 18 to 35 in good health.

This chain connects TRBV5-6 to TRBJ2-3; D perhaps matches TRBD2 (5 bases). CDR3 size: 13 residues. The V end lost 2 bases, the J end lost 4 bases, and 8 bases lay between the germline ends. From germline, CDR1 is SGHDT and CDR2 YYEEEE. The CDR3 coding sequence is TGTGCCAGCAGCTTTACGAGGGCAGATACGCAGTATTTT. Encoded protein: CASSFTRADTQYF.

CDR3 amino acids: CASSPRGDPSSYNEQFF. The CDR3 bases are TGCGCCAGCAGCCCCCGGGGGGACCCGAGCTCCTACAATGAGCAGTTCTTC. This chain joins TRBV4-1 and TRBJ2-1, with 7 bases identical to TRBD2. This CDR3 spans 17 amino acids. CDR1 is MGHRA and CDR2 is YSYEKL in the germline V gene. V lost 4 bases and J lost 0; bases outside the gene matches: 9.

This chain joins TRBV19 and TRBJ2-7; 8 nucleotides line up with TRBD2. CDR1 and CDR2 (germline): LNHDA, SQIVND (reference sequence). CDR3 size: 15 residues. Losses at the gene ends were 8 bases for V and 0 bases for J; bases not matched to a gene: 9. This CDR3 is CASRQRELVSYEQYF. Written as DNA, the CDR3 is TGTGCCAGTCGTCAGCGGGAGCTCGTCTCCTACGAGCAGTACTTC.

V is TRBV9 and J is TRBJ1-6, with D possibly TRBD1 on 5 matching bases. This CDR3 spans 17 amino acids. Germline V gene lookup returns CDR1 SGDLS and CDR2 YYNGEE. V was trimmed by 4 bases and J by 7 bases, leaving 21 bases between them. This CDR3 is CASSLAVGAVQNSPLHF. CDR3 nucleotides: TGTGCCAGCAGCCTCGCGGTTGGGGCGGTACAGAATTCACCCCTCCACTTT.